Each of the 15 T cell receptor beta chains below was sequenced from the same sample in a study of PD-L1 blockade in urothelial cancer. Only in-frame clones appear in the TCRdb table, and some are missing; sequencing was by immunoSEQ multiplex PCR. The table lists fewer than 30,000 clones, roughly 83% of them singletons. The sequencing here drew on PBMCs, taken around atezolizumab (anti-PD-L1) treatment. Receptors originate from a man in his 70s with urothelial cancer.

This clone was found once. This chain uses TRBV5-1 with TRBJ1-2; possible D gene TRBD1, 6 bases. Looked up from germline, CDR1 is SGHRS and CDR2 is YFSETQ. The CDR3 runs 15 residues. The ends were cut back, 0 bases at V and 6 bases at J, with 15 bases in the middle. The CDR3 here is CASSLGQGPVNGYTF. Written as DNA, the CDR3 is TGCGCCAGCAGCTTGGGGCAGGGGCCCGTGAATGGCTACACCTTC.

The sample holds a few counts of this clone. This CDR3 is CASSLGGTASTGELFF. CDR3 DNA: TGCGCCAGCAGCTTGGGGGGGACAGCTTCGACCGGGGAGCTGTTTTTT. The chain is built from TRBV5-1 and TRBJ2-2, with 7 bases identical to TRBD1. The CDR3 sequence is 16 residues long. CDR1 and CDR2 (germline): SGHRS, YFSETQ. V trimming: 0 bases; J trimming: 5 bases; junction bases outside the gene matches: 7.

The chain joins TRBV28 to TRBJ2-1, with 14 bases lining up with TRBD2. Unmatched junction bases numbered 6, after V lost 6 bases and J lost 8 bases. CDR3 length: 15 residues. Germline values: CDR1 MDHEN, CDR2 SYDVKM. CDR3 amino acids: CASRRTSGRNDEQFF. DNA of the CDR3: TGTGCCAGCAGGAGGACTAGCGGGAGGAATGATGAGCAGTTCTTC. Complete variable domain (other parts from reference TRBV28 and TRBJ2-1): DVKVTQSSRYLVKRTGEKVFLECVQDMDHENMFWYRQDPGLGLRLIYFSYDVKMKEKGDIPEGYSVSREKKERFSLILESASTNQTSMYLCASRRTSGRNDEQFFGPGTRLTVL.

V is TRBV2 and J is TRBJ2-2; TRBD2 matches 9 bases. Germline V CDR1 and CDR2: SNHLY, FYNNEI. Trimming cost V 2 bases and J 6 bases; bases outside gene matches: 7. The CDR3 runs to 16 residues. In DNA form, the CDR3 reads TGTGCCAGCAGTGAATGGGGACTAGCTGGGCCCGGGGAGCTGTTTTTT. The encoded protein is CASSEWGLAGPGELFF.

V and J are TRBV10-3 and TRBJ1-1; 9 nucleotides align to TRBD1. Germline V gene data show CDR1 as ENHRY and CDR2 as SYGVKD. V shed 5 bases, J shed 7 bases, and the junction held 11 bases outside the gene matches. The CDR3 has 15 residues. The DNA of the CDR3 is TGTGCCATCAGTTATCCGGGACAGGGAAAGGATGAAGCTTTCTTT. Its translation is CAISYPGQGKDEAFF.

V is TRBV6-1 and J is TRBJ2-7, with D possibly matching TRBD2 (6 bases). The CDR3 is 13 residues long. The germline V gene has CDR1 MNHNS and CDR2 SASEGT. The CDR3 protein is CAPRDFKGYEQYF. The DNA of the CDR3 is TGTGCTCCCAGGGACTTTAAGGGCTACGAGCAGTACTTC.

The gene calls are TRBV5-5 and TRBJ2-7; 8 bases match TRBD1. The V gene end was trimmed by 4 bases and the J gene end by 1 base; junction bases not matched to a gene: 16. Germline lookup yields CDR1 SGHKS and CDR2 YYEKEE (reference sequence). This CDR3 has 18 residues. The CDR3 DNA reads as TGTGCCAGCAGCCCCAGGATCGGGACAGGAGCAAGATCCTACGAGCAGTACTTC. Amino acids: CASSPRIGTGARSYEQYF.

The chain is built from TRBV11-1 and TRBJ2-7, with D perhaps TRBD1 (6 bases). This CDR3 has 13 residues. V was shortened by 5 bases and J by 9 bases, with 17 bases between the two germline ends. In germline, CDR1 is SGHAT, CDR2 FQDESV (reference sequence). Written as DNA, the CDR3 is TGTGCCAGCAGCACTGACAGGTTAGAGGGGCAGTACTTC. Translated, it gives CASSTDRLEGQYF.

The rearrangement joins TRBV2 to TRBJ2-7, with 11 bases aligning to TRBD1. Unmatched junction bases numbered 5, after V lost 4 bases and J lost 9 bases. CDR1 is SNHLY, CDR2 FYNNEI, per germline. CDR3 length: 13 residues. The DNA of the CDR3 is TGTGCCAGCAGTGTTAGGACAGGGGGCGGGCAGTACTTC. Translated, it gives CASSVRTGGGQYF.

The V call is TRBV19, the J call TRBJ1-2; 9 bases align to TRBD1. This CDR3 region has 14 residues. Per germline, CDR1 LNHDA and CDR2 SQIVND (reference sequence). V was pared by 7 bases and J by 4 bases, with 7 bases of the junction left unmatched. DNA of the CDR3: TGTGCCAGTAAACGGGACAGGGTGGTCTATGGCTACACCTTC. Translating gives CASKRDRVVYGYTF. Drawing the rest from reference TRBV19 and TRBJ1-2, the complete variable domain is DGGITQSPKYLFRKEGQNVTLSCEQNLNHDAMYWYRQDPGQGLRLIYYSQIVNDFQKGDIAEGYSVSREKKESFPLTVTSAQKNPTAFYLCASKRDRVVYGYTFGSGTRLTVV.

V usage is TRBV19 and J usage is TRBJ2-1; 7 nucleotides line up with TRBD1. Germline CDR1 and CDR2: LNHDA and SQIVND (reference sequence). Trimming took 6 bases from V and 3 from J; bases not matched to a gene: 5. CDR3 size: 14 residues. This CDR3 is CASRPGQSYNEQFF. The DNA for the CDR3 is TGTGCCAGTAGACCGGGACAGAGCTACAATGAGCAGTTCTTC.

This clone was picked up a small number of times. The chain employs TRBV21-1 and TRBJ2-1; the D call of TRBD2 is as the table states it, not checked on the DNA. TRBV21-1 is deemed a pseudogene. There are 16 residues in the CDR3. The CDR3 sequence: CASLLGAREDASKQFF. CDR3 in DNA: TGTGCCAGCTTACTAGGCGCGCGAGAAGACGCGTCGAAGCAGTTCTTC.

V gene TRBV2 combines with J gene TRBJ2-7; D uncertain. CDR3 length equals 14 residues. Germline V lookup: CDR1 SNHLY, CDR2 FYNNEI. V shed 4 bases and J shed 0 bases, with 10 bases lying between them. The CDR3 reads CASSAESSSYEQYF. The CDR3 region has the DNA TGTGCCAGCAGTGCCGAGAGTTCCTCCTACGAGCAGTACTTC. The full variable domain, completed using reference TRBV2 and TRBJ2-7, is EPEVTQTPSHQVTQMGQEVILRCVPISNHLYFYWYRQILGQKVEFLVSFYNNEISEKSEIFDDQFSVERPDGSNFTLKIRSTKLEDSAMYFCASSAESSSYEQYFGPGTRLTVT.

The chain couples TRBV5-1 to TRBJ2-3; D not certain. The V end was cut by 0 bases, the J end by 2 bases, with 13 bases between. The germline gives CDR1 SGHRS, CDR2 YFSETQ. CDR3 size: 16 residues. The CDR3 region is CASSLASSSITDTQYF. Here the CDR3 DNA reads TGCGCCAGCAGCTTGGCCAGTTCTTCGATCACAGATACGCAGTATTTT.

The chain couples TRBV29-1 to TRBJ2-5, with D perhaps TRBD2 (6 bases). V was cut by 0 bases and J by 1 base, with 9 bases left in between. Looked up from germline, CDR1 is SQVTM and CDR2 is ANQGSEA. The CDR3 is 14 residues long. CDR3 residues: CSVEDLLAQETQYF. CDR3 nucleotide sequence: TGCAGCGTTGAAGATCTACTAGCCCAAGAGACCCAGTACTTC.